The clone carrying this T cell receptor (beta chain) was picked up a small number of times. As yet, its antigen is unknown. This entry belongs to a study of CD8 T cells in ankylosing spondylitis. Findings of the study overall: Ankylosing spondylitis blood appeared to carry a characteristic TCR beta motif of roughly eight highly homologous variants.

Molecular-barcoded quantitative 5'-RACE produced these TCR beta libraries. TCRdb fed the 5' RACE reads into MiXCR, producing one record per CDR3 protein. Of 350,000 to 450,000 distinct CDR3 sequences in the sample, roughly 20% were seen once. The TCR was taken from a male donor with ankylosing spondylitis or in good health (not recorded which). The sequenced sample consisted of blood, either unsorted or a sorted T cell fraction (not recorded which).

CDR3 amino acids: CASSDLGQLFQPQHF. CDR3 bases: TGCGCCAGCAGCGACTTGGGACAGCTTTTTCAGCCCCAGCATTTT. J is TRBJ1-5 and V is TRBV4-1; 7 nucleotides line up with TRBD1. Trimming at V came to 5 bases and at J to 6 bases, leaving 10 bases not matched to a gene. There are 15 residues in the CDR3. Looked up from germline, CDR1 is MGHRA and CDR2 is YSYEKL.